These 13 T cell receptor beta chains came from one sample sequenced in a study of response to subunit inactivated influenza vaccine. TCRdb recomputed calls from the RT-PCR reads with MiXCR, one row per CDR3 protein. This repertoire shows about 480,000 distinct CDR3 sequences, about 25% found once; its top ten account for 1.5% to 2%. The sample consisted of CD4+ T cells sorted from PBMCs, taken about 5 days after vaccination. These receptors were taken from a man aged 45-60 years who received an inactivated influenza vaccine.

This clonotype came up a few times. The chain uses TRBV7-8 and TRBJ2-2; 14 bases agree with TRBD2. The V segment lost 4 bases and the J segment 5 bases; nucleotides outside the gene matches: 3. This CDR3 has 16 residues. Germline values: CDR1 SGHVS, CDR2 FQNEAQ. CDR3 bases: TGTGCCAGCAGCTCGGGACTAGCGGGAGTTACCGGGGAGCTGTTTTTT. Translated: CASSSGLAGVTGELFF.

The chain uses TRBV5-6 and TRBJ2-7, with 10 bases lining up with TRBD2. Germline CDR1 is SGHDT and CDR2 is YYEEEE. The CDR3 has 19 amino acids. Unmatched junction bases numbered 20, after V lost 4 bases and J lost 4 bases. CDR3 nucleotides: TGTGCCAGCAGCGCAGTGGGATGGGCTAGCGGGAGAGATGGGTACGAGCAGTACTTC. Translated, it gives CASSAVGWASGRDGYEQYF.

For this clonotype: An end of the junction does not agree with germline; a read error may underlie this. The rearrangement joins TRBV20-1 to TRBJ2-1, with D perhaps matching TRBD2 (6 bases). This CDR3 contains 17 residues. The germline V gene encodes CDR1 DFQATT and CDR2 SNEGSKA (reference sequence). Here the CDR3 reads CSASTPGTGGAYNEQFF. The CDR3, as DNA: TGCAGTGCTAGTACCCCCGGGACTGGAGGAGCCTATAATGAGCAGTTCTTC.

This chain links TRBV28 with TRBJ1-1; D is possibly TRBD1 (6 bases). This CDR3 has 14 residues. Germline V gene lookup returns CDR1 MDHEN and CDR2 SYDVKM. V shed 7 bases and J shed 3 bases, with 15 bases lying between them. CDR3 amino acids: CASISGGLDTEAFF. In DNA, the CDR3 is TGTGCCAGCATTAGTGGGGGCTTGGACACTGAAGCTTTCTTT.

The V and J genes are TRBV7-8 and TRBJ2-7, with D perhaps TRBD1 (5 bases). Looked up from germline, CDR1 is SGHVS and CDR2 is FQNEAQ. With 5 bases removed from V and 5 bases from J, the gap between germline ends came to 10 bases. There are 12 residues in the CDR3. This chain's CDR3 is CASSKQADEQYF. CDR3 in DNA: TGTGCCAGCAGCAAACAGGCCGACGAGCAGTACTTC.

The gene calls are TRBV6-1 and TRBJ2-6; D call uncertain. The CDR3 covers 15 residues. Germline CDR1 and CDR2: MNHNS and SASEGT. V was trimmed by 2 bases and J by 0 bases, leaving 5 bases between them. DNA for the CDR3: TGTGCCAGCAGTGAACGTCACTCTGGGGCCAACGTCCTGACTTTC. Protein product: CASSERHSGANVLTF.

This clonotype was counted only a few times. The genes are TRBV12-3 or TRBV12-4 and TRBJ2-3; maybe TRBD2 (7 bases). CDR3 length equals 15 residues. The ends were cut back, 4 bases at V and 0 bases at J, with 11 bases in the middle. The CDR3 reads CASSWAGASTDTQYF. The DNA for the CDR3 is TGTGCCAGCAGTTGGGCGGGGGCCAGCACAGATACGCAGTATTTT.

CDR3 DNA: TGTGCCAGCAGCCAATCCCGTAACAATGCCTATGGCTACACCTTC. Amino acids: CASSQSRNNAYGYTF. The rearrangement uses TRBV4-2 and TRBJ1-2; no definite D call. V lost 2 bases and J 4 bases, leaving 14 bases between the germline ends. Germline V gene sequence: CDR1 LGHNA, CDR2 YNFKEQ. The CDR3 is 15 amino acids.

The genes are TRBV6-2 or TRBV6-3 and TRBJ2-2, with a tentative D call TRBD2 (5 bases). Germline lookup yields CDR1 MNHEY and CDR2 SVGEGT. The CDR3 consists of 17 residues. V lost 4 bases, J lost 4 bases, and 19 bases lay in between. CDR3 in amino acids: CASSLGQRVEGTGELFF. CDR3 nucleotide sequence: TGTGCCAGCAGTTTGGGTCAGAGGGTCGAGGGCACCGGGGAGCTGTTTTTT.

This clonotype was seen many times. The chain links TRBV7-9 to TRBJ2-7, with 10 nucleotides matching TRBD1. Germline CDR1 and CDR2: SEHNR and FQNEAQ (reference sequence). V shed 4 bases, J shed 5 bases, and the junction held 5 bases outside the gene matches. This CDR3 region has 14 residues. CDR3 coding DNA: TGTGCCAGCAGCTCGGACAGGGGGAGCGACGAGCAGTACTTC. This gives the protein CASSSDRGSDEQYF. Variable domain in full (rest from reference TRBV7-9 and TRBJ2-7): DTGVSQNPRHKITKRGQNVTFRCDPISEHNRLYWYRQTLGQGPEFLTYFQNEAQLEKSRLLSDRFSAERPKGSFSTLEIQRTEQGDSAMYLCASSSDRGSDEQYFGPGTRLTVT.

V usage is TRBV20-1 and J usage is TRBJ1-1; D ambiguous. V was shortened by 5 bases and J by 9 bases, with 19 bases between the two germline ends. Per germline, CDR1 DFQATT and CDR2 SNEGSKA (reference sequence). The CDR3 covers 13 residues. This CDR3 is CSASPLVVTQAFF. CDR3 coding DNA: TGCAGTGCTTCCCCATTGGTAGTGACTCAAGCTTTCTTT.

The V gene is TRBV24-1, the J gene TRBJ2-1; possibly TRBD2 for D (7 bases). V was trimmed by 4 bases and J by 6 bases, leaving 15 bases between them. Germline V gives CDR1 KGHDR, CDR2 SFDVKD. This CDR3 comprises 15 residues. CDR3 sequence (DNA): TGTGCCACCAGTGAACCGGGGGGCAGACGCAATGAGCAGTTCTTC. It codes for CATSEPGGRRNEQFF.

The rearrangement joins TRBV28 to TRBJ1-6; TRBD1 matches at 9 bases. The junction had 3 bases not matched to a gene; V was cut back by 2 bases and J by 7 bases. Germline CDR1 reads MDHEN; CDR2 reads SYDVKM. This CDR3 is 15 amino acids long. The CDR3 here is CASSLGDRANSPLHF. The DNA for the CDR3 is TGTGCCAGCAGTTTAGGGGACAGGGCGAATTCACCCCTCCACTTT. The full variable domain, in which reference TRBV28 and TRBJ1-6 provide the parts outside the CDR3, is DVKVTQSSRYLVKRTGEKVFLECVQDMDHENMFWYRQDPGLGLRLIYFSYDVKMKEKGDIPEGYSVSREKKERFSLILESASTNQTSMYLCASSLGDRANSPLHFGNGTRLTVT.